The clone carrying this TCR beta chain has just a few counts. These data are taken from a study of cytomegalovirus exposure and HLA in healthy donors. The ends lost 1 base at V and 3 bases at J; junction bases unmatched: 6. The CDR3 sequence is 15 residues long. Germline loops: CDR1 SGHNT, CDR2 YYREEE (reference sequence). The PCR contained 60 Vbeta and 13 Jbeta primers. Sequencing used immunoSEQ multiplex PCR; TCRdb keeps in-frame clones, though not all of them. The table shows over 95,000 clones, with approximately 80% occurring only once. The sequence derives from a man aged 35-49 years in good health and CMV-seropositive. The sequenced sample was PBMCs. The V call is TRBV5-4, the J call TRBJ2-5, with 7 positions matching TRBD2. The chain's CDR3 is CASSLLGREKETQYF. CDR3 coding DNA: TGTGCCAGCAGCTTGTTAGGGCGGGAGAAAGAGACCCAGTACTTC.